This TCR beta chain appears in the sequencing data of a study of blood T cell repertoires in COVID-19. Study context: Donors in the United States, Italy and Spain gave samples during acute or convalescent COVID-19. In each case, the material was cDNA or gDNA derived from T cells, B-cell-depleted T cells, or PBMCs.

In the study's own analysis: Quantification of nucleated cells was approximated via reference gene primer amplification. Method: immunoSEQ multiplex PCR; TCRdb's copy keeps in-frame clones and lacks some. V, J and clone size were drawn from that table, and D and trimming were deduced from the DNA. The sample shows 240,000 or so clones, 70% to 90% of them seen only once. Trimming shortened V by 0 bases and J by 9 bases, and 9 bases separated the two germline ends. Germline assignment: CDR1 LNHNV and CDR2 YYDKDF (reference sequence). This CDR3 is built from 14 residues. V usage is TRBV15 and J usage is TRBJ1-6; no clear D. The sequence was obtained from a man aged 55 to 70 with acute or convalescent COVID-19. Sequenced input: peripheral blood. CDR3 in amino acids: CATSRELRGSPLHF. CDR3 DNA: TGTGCCACCAGCAGAGAGCTTAGAGGTTCACCCCTCCACTTT.